This T cell receptor (beta chain) derives from a study of cytomegalovirus exposure and HLA in healthy donors. A word on this clone: The antigen remains undetermined.

The germline gives CDR1 KGHSH, CDR2 LQKENI. This CDR3 is built from 16 residues. The junction had 6 bases not matched to a gene; V was cut back by 4 bases and J by 6 bases. Primers for the PCR totalled 60 Vbeta and 13 Jbeta. Measured with immunoSEQ multiplex PCR; TCRdb has only the in-frame clones, and not every one. The sample contains 80,000 to 130,000 clones, approximately 81% of which appear only once. Whole-study findings and limits: Among the most significant clusters, several appeared linked to common viral pathogens in a later analysis. Donors were assumed by presence/absence analyses to have roughly uniform sequencing depth. According to a later analysis, donors in an Asian-associated ancestry cluster reportedly had fewer N-insertions than the roughly 660-donor mean.

This sequence joins TRBV18 and TRBJ2-3; 14 bases match TRBD2. The sample was PBMCs. The receptor was derived from a female donor in good health and CMV-seropositive. The CDR3 nucleotides are TGTGCCAGCTCACTTCCGGGACTAGCGGGAGTGGATACGCAGTATTTT. Its protein is CASSLPGLAGVDTQYF.